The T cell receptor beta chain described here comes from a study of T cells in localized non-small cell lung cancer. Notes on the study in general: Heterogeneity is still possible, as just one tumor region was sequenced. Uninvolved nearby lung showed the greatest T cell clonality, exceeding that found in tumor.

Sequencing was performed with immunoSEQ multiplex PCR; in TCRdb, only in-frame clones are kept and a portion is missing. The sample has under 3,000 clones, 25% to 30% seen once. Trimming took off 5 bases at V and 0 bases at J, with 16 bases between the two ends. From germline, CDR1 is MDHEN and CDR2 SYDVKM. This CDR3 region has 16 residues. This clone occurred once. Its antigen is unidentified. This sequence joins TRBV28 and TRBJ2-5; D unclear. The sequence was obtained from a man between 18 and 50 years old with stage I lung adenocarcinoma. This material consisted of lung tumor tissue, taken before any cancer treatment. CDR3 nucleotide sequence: TGTGCCAGCAGTCCCCCCGGCCCCAACGACCAAGAGACCCAGTACTTC. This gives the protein CASSPPGPNDQETQYF.